This TCR beta chain was recorded in a study of T-cell reconstitution after alpha-beta-depleted transplantation in children. Broader study findings: Several patients had high TCRbeta diversity at day 60; it came from surviving recipient T cells and thymic progenitors.

This clonotype was counted ten times or more. Its specificity is unknown. The CDR3 runs to 17 residues. Trimming took 0 bases from V and 4 from J, leaving 15 bases between them. Germline CDR1 and CDR2: SGHTA and FQGNSA. Preparing the TCRbeta library involved the use of unique molecular identifiers. TCRdb independently ran MiXCR on the PCR reads; one entry per CDR3 protein. The sample lists hundreds of thousands of distinct CDR3 sequences, around 7.5% seen once, with less than 8% in the top ten. Specimen: PBMCs, mostly from graft donor cells, collected 180 days after TCRalphabeta/CD19-depleted stem cell transplant. This chain uses TRBV7-2 with TRBJ1-4; D may be TRBD1 (6 bases). This clonotype was obtained from a male patient younger than 18 who had a stem cell transplant for acute lymphoblastic leukemia, so the T cells may come from the graft donor. As DNA, the CDR3 is TGTGCCAGCAGCTTAGCCTGTGACAGGTGCGGTAATGAAAAACTGTTTTTT. Protein product: CASSLACDRCGNEKLFF.